The entry that follows covers one TCR beta chain sequence. This sample is drawn from a study of blood T cell repertoires in COVID-19. Study details: The analysed material was cDNA or gDNA that came from T cells, B-cell-depleted T cells, or PBMCs.

Measured with immunoSEQ multiplex PCR; TCRdb has only the in-frame clones, and not every one. The sample records some 200,000 clones, approximately 90% being singletons. This CDR3 contains 14 residues. Germline CDR1 reads SGHRS; CDR2 reads YFSETQ. V gave up 3 bases and J gave up 4 bases, with 11 bases separating them. Input material: peripheral blood. This clonotype originated in a man aged 18 to 35 with active or convalescent COVID-19. The chain employs TRBV5-1 and TRBJ1-3; D remains unclear. CDR3: CASSYDLEGNTIYF. In DNA form, the CDR3 reads TGCGCCAGCAGCTACGACTTGGAGGGAAACACCATATATTTT.